This T cell receptor beta chain emerged from a study of early T cells in non-severe SARS-CoV-2 infection. Study-level results: Matches to VDJdb favored anti-spike CD8 responses and missed private and CD4 specificities.

At least ten counts were recorded for this clonotype. Its antigen is unidentified. This CDR3 spans 18 amino acids. Attached unique molecular identifiers marked individual cDNA molecules. TCRdb re-derived calls from the 5' RACE reads in MiXCR, one entry per CDR3 protein. The sample lists 20,000 to 25,000 distinct CDR3 sequences, 3.5% to 4.5% seen once, with about 6% in the top ten. The source material was whole blood. The genes are TRBV21-1 and TRBJ2-1; the tabulated D call, TRBD2, remains unverified against the DNA. TRBV21-1 is assigned pseudogene status. The sequence came from an adult who was a healthcare worker with PCR-confirmed SARS-CoV-2 infection or an uninfected control (not recorded which). The CDR3 coding sequence is TGTGCCAGCAGCAAACAAAGCGGGGGGCCCTGCTCCTACAATGAGCAGTTCTTC. Translated: CASSKQSGGPCSYNEQFF.